Listed below are T cell receptor beta chains from one sample, sequenced in a study of cytomegalovirus exposure and HLA in healthy donors. Libraries were prepared by immunoSEQ multiplex PCR; TCRdb keeps only in-frame clonotypes and omits some of them. The repertoire holds fewer than 130,000 clones, over 60% seen once, with around 2.9% in the top ten. Specimen: PBMCs. These TCRs come from a woman in her sixties or seventies in good health and CMV-seropositive. CDR3s include the opening cysteine and the closing phenylalanine or tryptophan. The order of the fields is clone size, CDR3 length, J gene, V gene, CDR3 protein. Clone sizes are given selectively: once, few, many, or a class where the clone is expanded.

NA	16	TRBJ1-5	TRBV19	CASSPGHLKINQPQHF
NA	15	TRBJ2-2	TRBV10-2	CASSLTSGRSGELFF
NA	16	TRBJ1-2	TRBV2	CASRARTVLQGYGYTF
NA	17	TRBJ1-1	TRBV5-6	CASSLNAGAERGAEAFF
NA	15	TRBJ2-3	TRBV19	CASSMGASGRAVQYF
NA	13	TRBJ1-2	TRBV4-1	CASSDRGWYGYTF
NA	16	TRBJ1-5	TRBV5-5	CASSLVQGIIKQPQHF
NA	15	TRBJ2-1	TRBV11-2	CASSSTTWEGNEQFF
few	15	TRBJ2-5	TRBV5-1	CASTPGQGLGETQYF
NA	14	TRBJ2-3	TRBV10-3	CAISEPGGADTQYF
once	15	TRBJ1-1	TRBV27	CASSPFPRVNTEAFF
NA	14	TRBJ1-2	TRBV30	CAWSGIGGLWGYTF
NA	12	TRBJ1-5	TRBV29-1	CSVRDLNQPQHF
NA	18	TRBJ2-6	TRBV5-4	CASSPLTSGSTGANVLTF
NA	15	TRBJ1-2	TRBV18	CASSPQGQGPYGYTF
once	13	TRBJ2-3	TRBV19	CASSLQGADTQYF
medium-sized	14	TRBJ2-7	TRBV19	CASSIGGNSYEQYF
few	13	TRBJ2-5	TRBV6-1	CASSRDWGETQYF
NA	15	TRBJ1-6	TRBV2	CASSAEDRYNSPLHF
NA	15	TRBJ2-7	TRBV6-1	CASSEVAGFRYEQYF
few	14	TRBJ2-4	TRBV6-1	CASSEVFSGQGRYF
NA	13	TRBJ1-2	TRBV18	CASSEGVGYGYTF
NA	13	TRBJ2-7	TRBV19	CASKGQGFYEQYF
few	14	TRBJ1-3	TRBV7-3	CASSSDSSGNTIYF
NA	15	TRBJ2-7	TRBV30	CAWKFGAGGPHEQYF
NA	12	TRBJ2-1	TRBV5-4	CASSLSYGEQFF
NA	16	TRBJ2-5	TRBV5-1	CASSSGQGAVFETQYF
NA	13	TRBJ2-7	TRBV19	CASSPAAAYEQYF
NA	11	TRBJ1-1	TRBV28	CASSSPRMAFF
NA	14	TRBJ1-2	TRBV7-9	CASNGQGRNYGYTF
NA	17	TRBJ2-7	TRBV28	CASSLVLGTAPTYEQYF
NA	11	TRBJ2-5	TRBV2	CASTGGSGQYF
NA	14	NA	TRBV2	CASTEREAFDEQYF
NA	19	TRBJ2-2	TRBV28	CASRPGPGETSPNTGELFF
NA	15	TRBJ1-5	TRBV19	CASTYRTGVNQPQHF
few	15	TRBJ2-6	TRBV18	CASSGRVSGANVLTF
NA	11	TRBJ2-7	TRBV27	CASGHSGFRYF
NA	15	TRBJ2-6	TRBV28	CASIMGSSGANVLTF
NA	16	TRBJ2-7	TRBV19	CASSIQGGLAGGRQYF
NA	15	TRBJ2-7	TRBV9	CASSASIEVSYEQYF
once	11	TRBJ2-1	TRBV20-1	CSARPGIEQFF
NA	14	TRBJ1-1	TRBV6-5	CASSYGGMNTEAFF
NA	16	TRBJ2-7	TRBV28	CASSLFPGQGHYEQYF
NA	16	TRBJ2-3	TRBV7-7	CASSLGLAGNGHTQYF
NA	16	TRBJ2-6	TRBV9	CASSGGGSSGANVLTF
NA	15	TRBJ2-1	TRBV7-9	CASSFRLAAYNEQFF
NA	14	TRBJ1-2	TRBV25-1	CASSVAGGSYGYTF
few	15	TRBJ1-5	TRBV6-5	CASSYSGSSNQPQHF
NA	14	TRBJ2-5	TRBV2	CASSGQGSGETQYF
NA	14	NA	TRBV29-1	CSVEVGRETYEQYF
few	14	TRBJ2-1	TRBV7-9	CASSFEGLVDEQFF
many	13	TRBJ2-7	TRBV14	CASSQDPDYEQYF
NA	17	TRBJ2-1	TRBV7-9	CASSGGGEGLSYNEQFF
NA	16	TRBJ1-6	TRBV7-8	CASSLVASSYNSPLHF
NA	15	TRBJ2-5	TRBV5-6	CASSGGTGVGETQYF
NA	12	NA	TRBV29-1	CSVGTSSYEQYF
NA	14	TRBJ2-7	TRBV9	CASSVEREGAEQYF
NA	16	TRBJ2-7	TRBV19	CASSTRKAGTPYEQYF
NA	15	TRBJ2-1	TRBV18	CASSPSPPGYNEQFF